In its sample, the clone carrying this T cell receptor (beta chain) was seen many times. Everyone who took part was about 18 to 90 years old, and they came from roughly 25 US areas. Here immunoSEQ multiplex PCR was the method, and the copy in TCRdb shows in-frame clones only, minus some. The sample lists under 250,000 clones, 80% to 90% occurring once. Trimming took 8 bases from V and 7 from J; bases not matched to a gene: 7. The CDR3 runs to 13 residues. This record comes from a study of blood T cell repertoires in COVID-19. Study background: COVID-19 samples from acute and convalescent phases originated in the United States, Italy and Spain. From T cells, B-cell-depleted T cells, or PBMCs came the material, which was cDNA or gDNA.

The chain recombines TRBV12-3 or TRBV12-4 with TRBJ1-4, with 7 bases aligning to TRBD1. The sequence derives from a woman younger than 30 in a cohort exposed to, infected with or recovered from COVID-19 (not recorded which). Sequencing used PBMCs or T cells enriched from blood (not recorded which). The chain's CDR3 is CASGDRASEKLFF. DNA for the CDR3: TGTGCCAGCGGAGACAGGGCTAGTGAAAAACTGTTTTTT.